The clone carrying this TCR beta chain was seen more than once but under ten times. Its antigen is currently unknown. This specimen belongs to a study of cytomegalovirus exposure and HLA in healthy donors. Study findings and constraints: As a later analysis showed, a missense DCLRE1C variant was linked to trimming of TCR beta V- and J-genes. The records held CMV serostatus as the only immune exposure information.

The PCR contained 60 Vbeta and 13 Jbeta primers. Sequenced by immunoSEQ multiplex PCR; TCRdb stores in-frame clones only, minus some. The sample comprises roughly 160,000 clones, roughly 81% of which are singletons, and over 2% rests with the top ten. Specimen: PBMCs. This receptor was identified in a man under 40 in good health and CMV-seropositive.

CDR3 in DNA: TGTGCCAGCAGCTACGGCAGGGGGGCCAACGTCCTGACTTTC. The encoded protein is CASSYGRGANVLTF. The V gene is TRBV6-5, the J gene TRBJ2-6; D is unclear. Trimming took 6 bases from V and 4 from J, leaving 10 bases between them. The CDR3 loop spans 14 amino acids. Per the germline V gene, CDR1 is MNHEY and CDR2 is SVGAGI.